The 8 T cell receptor beta chains below come from one sample, sequenced in a study of T cell responses to AZD1222 COVID-19 vaccine. Produced via immunoSEQ multiplex PCR; TCRdb's table is partial and in-frame only. The sample consists of about 120,000 clones, about 83% of them appearing once. The material was peripheral blood, obtained on day 0 of AZD1222 vaccination. The receptors were gathered from an adult in good health.

This chain connects TRBV7-9 to TRBJ2-7, with a tentative D call TRBD2 (5 bases). The CDR3 totals 17 residues. The germline gives CDR1 SEHNR, CDR2 FQNEAQ (reference sequence). The V and J ends lost 5 bases and 2 bases respectively, with 22 bases between them. This CDR3 reads CASSQKFATGNTYEQYF. CDR3 nucleotide sequence: TGTGCCAGCAGCCAAAAATTTGCCACCGGGAATACCTACGAGCAGTACTTC. The full variable domain, in which reference TRBV7-9 and TRBJ2-7 provide the parts outside the CDR3, is DTGVSQNPRHKITKRGQNVTFRCDPISEHNRLYWYRQTLGQGPEFLTYFQNEAQLEKSRLLSDRFSAERPKGSFSTLEIQRTEQGDSAMYLCASSQKFATGNTYEQYFGPGTRLTVT.

This clone was seen a single time. The J gene is TRBJ2-3, the V gene TRBV20-1, with D uncertain. Germline V gene lookup returns CDR1 DFQATT and CDR2 SNEGSKA (reference sequence). The V end lost 2 bases, the J end lost 11 bases, and 11 bases lay between the germline ends. This CDR3 spans 11 amino acids. CDR3 bases: TGCAGTGCTAGACCCGTCGGTGAGCAGTATTTT. It codes for CSARPVGEQYF.

This chain uses TRBV7-9 with TRBJ1-6, with D maybe TRBD1 (5 bases). Trimming left V 5 bases short and J 5 bases short, with 16 bases between. The germline gives CDR1 SEHNR, CDR2 FQNEAQ (reference sequence). CDR3 length: 16 amino acids. CDR3 sequence (DNA): TGTGCCAGCAGCCCCCTCCGACAGCAGGATAATTCACCCCTCCACTTT. This gives the protein CASSPLRQQDNSPLHF.

The chain carries TRBV11-1 and TRBJ1-1; 9 bases align to TRBD1. In germline, CDR1 is SGHAT, CDR2 FQDESV (reference sequence). This CDR3 spans 15 amino acids. V trimming: 5 bases; J trimming: 4 bases; junction bases outside the gene matches: 8. The CDR3 DNA reads as TGTGCCAGCAGCGCCCGGGACAGGGTTTTCACTGAAGCTTTCTTT. It specifies CASSARDRVFTEAFF.

The chain recombines TRBV25-1 with TRBJ2-1; D might be TRBD1 (6 bases). Germline lookup yields CDR1 MGHDK and CDR2 SYGVNS. The CDR3 extends over 17 amino acids. Trimming took off 3 bases at V and 1 base at J, with 16 bases between the two ends. The CDR3 sequence: CASSDLQGLGSYNEQFF. The CDR3 region has the DNA TGTGCCAGCAGTGACCTACAGGGTTTGGGGTCCTACAATGAGCAGTTCTTC.

The chain uses TRBV28 and TRBJ1-5; possible D gene TRBD1, 6 bases. The ends were cut back, 6 bases at V and 6 bases at J, with 18 bases in the middle. CDR1 and CDR2 from the germline V gene are MDHEN and SYDVKM. The CDR3 totals 15 residues. In DNA form, the CDR3 reads TGTGCCAGCAGCCCCCACGGGGGCGCGGGTCAGCCCCAGCATTTT. It is translated as CASSPHGGAGQPQHF.

V and J are TRBV5-1 and TRBJ2-5, with a tentative D call TRBD1 (6 bases). CDR1 and CDR2 from the germline V gene are SGHRS and YFSETQ. V lost 4 bases and J lost 4, with 11 bases in between. There are 13 residues in the CDR3. The CDR3 DNA reads TGCGCCAGCAGCCAGACAGGCGGAGAGACCCAGTACTTC. Its translation: CASSQTGGETQYF.

The chain uses TRBV14 and TRBJ2-7, with 10 bases lining up with TRBD2. Looked up from germline, CDR1 is SGHDN and CDR2 is FVKESK. The trim removed 4 bases at V and 2 bases at J, leaving 5 bases unmatched. This CDR3 contains 15 residues. CDR3 sequence (DNA): TGTGCCAGCAGCCCCTCGAGCGGGAGGGCCTACGAGCAGTACTTC. It yields the protein CASSPSSGRAYEQYF.